Below, one T cell receptor beta chain is given with its context. The source of the sample is a study of blood T cell repertoires in COVID-19. TCRdb's copy holds only in-frame clones and misses some; the assay was immunoSEQ multiplex PCR. The table includes 400,000 or so clones, more than 80% detected once. The TCR originated in a man younger than 40 who had recovered from COVID-19. The sample consisted of PBMCs or T cells enriched from blood (not recorded which).

CDR3 loop: CASSKTETGNQPQHF. The CDR3 nucleotides are TGTGCCAGCAGTAAAACCGAAACAGGGAATCAGCCCCAGCATTTT. The chain has TRBV6-6 and TRBJ1-5, with TRBD1 as a possible D gene (6 bases). Germline CDR1 reads MNHNY; CDR2 reads SVGAGI (reference sequence). V lost 5 bases to trimming and J lost 4 bases, with 15 bases between them. This CDR3 has 15 amino acids.